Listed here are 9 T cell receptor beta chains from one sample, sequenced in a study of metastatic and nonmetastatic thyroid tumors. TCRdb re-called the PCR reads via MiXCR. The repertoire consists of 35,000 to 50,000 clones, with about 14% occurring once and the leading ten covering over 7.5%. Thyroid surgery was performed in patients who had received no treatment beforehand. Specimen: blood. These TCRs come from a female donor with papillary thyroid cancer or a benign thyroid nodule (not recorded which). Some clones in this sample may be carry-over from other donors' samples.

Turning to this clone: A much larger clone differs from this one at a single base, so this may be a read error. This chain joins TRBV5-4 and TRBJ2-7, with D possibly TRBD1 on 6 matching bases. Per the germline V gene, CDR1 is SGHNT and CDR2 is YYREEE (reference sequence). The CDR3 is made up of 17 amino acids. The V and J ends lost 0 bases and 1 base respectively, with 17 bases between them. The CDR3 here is CASSLVSGVLRSYEQYF. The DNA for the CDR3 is TGTGCCAGCAGCTTGGTGTCAGGGGTCTTGAGGTCCTACGAGCAGTACTTC.

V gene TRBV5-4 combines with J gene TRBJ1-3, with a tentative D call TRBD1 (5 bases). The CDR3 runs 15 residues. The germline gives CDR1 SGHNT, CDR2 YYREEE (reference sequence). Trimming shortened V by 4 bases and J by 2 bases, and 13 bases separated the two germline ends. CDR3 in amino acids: CASSLRRDPGNTIYF. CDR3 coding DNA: TGTGCCAGCAGCCTTAGGCGGGACCCTGGAAACACCATATATTTT.

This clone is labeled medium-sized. Written as DNA, the CDR3 is TGTGCCAGCAGTGTTGTCAGGGGAAGCTCTGGAAACACCATATATTTT. Translating it yields CASSVVRGSSGNTIYF. V usage is TRBV6-1 and J usage is TRBJ1-3; possibly TRBD1 for D (6 bases). Germline V CDR1 and CDR2: MNHNS, SASEGT. Deletions cut 4 bases from V and 0 bases from J, with 13 bases between. The CDR3 extends over 16 amino acids.

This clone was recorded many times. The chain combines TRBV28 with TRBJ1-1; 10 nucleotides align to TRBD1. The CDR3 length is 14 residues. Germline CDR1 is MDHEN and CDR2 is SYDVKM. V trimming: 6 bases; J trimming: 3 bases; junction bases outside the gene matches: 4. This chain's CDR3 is CASSPDRGYTEAFF. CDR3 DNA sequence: TGTGCCAGCAGCCCGGACAGGGGGTACACTGAAGCTTTCTTT.

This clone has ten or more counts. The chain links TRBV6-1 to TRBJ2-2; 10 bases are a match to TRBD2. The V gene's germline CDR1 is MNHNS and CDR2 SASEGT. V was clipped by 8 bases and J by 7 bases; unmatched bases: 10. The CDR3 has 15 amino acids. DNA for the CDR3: TGTGCCAGCGGGGGCCCTGGACTAGCGGTCGGGGAGCTGTTTTTT. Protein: CASGGPGLAVGELFF.

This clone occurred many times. In DNA form, the CDR3 reads TGTGCCACCAGCAGAACAGTCCATGGCCCCACCATATATTTT. Encoded protein: CATSRTVHGPTIYF. The J gene is TRBJ1-3, the V gene TRBV15; D gene ambiguous. Trimming cost V 2 bases and J 9 bases, with 14 bases left between them. The germline V gene encodes CDR1 LNHNV and CDR2 YYDKDF (reference sequence). There are 14 residues in the CDR3.

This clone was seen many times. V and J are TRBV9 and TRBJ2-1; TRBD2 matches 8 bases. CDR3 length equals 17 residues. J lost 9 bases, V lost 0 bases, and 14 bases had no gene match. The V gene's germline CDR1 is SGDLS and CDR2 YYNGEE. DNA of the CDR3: TGTGCCAGCAGCGTAGCCTACCGGGAGGGCCTAGGGGGTGAGCAGTTCTTC. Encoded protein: CASSVAYREGLGGEQFF.

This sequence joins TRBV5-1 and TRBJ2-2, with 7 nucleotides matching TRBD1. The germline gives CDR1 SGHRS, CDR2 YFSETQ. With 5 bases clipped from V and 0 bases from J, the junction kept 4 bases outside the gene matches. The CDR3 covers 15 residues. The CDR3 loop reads CASSATGSNTGELFF. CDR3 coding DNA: TGCGCCAGCAGTGCGACAGGGTCGAACACCGGGGAGCTGTTTTTT.

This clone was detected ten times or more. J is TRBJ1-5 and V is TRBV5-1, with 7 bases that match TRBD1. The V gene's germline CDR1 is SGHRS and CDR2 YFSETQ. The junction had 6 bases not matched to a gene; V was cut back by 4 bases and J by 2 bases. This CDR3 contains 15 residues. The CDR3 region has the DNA TGCGCCAGCAGCAAGGGGGCGATGGGCAATCAGCCCCAGCATTTT. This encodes CASSKGAMGNQPQHF.